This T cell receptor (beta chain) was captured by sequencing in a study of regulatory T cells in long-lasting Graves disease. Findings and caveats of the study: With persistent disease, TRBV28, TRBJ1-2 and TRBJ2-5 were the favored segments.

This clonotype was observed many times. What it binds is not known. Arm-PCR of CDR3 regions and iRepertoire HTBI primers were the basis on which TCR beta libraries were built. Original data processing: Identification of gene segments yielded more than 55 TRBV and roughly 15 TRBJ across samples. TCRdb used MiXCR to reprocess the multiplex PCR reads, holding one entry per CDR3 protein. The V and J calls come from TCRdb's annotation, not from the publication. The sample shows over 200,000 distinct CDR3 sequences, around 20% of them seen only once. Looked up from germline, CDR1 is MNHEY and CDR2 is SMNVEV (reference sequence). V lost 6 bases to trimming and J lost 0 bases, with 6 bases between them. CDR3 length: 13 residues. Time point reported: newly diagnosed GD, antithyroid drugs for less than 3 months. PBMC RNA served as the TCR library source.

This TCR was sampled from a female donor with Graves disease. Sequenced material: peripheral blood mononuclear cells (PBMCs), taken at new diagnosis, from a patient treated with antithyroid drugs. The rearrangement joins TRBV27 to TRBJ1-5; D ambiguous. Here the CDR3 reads CASRQYSNQPQHF. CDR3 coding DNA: TGTGCCAGCAGGCAGTATAGCAATCAGCCCCAGCATTTT.